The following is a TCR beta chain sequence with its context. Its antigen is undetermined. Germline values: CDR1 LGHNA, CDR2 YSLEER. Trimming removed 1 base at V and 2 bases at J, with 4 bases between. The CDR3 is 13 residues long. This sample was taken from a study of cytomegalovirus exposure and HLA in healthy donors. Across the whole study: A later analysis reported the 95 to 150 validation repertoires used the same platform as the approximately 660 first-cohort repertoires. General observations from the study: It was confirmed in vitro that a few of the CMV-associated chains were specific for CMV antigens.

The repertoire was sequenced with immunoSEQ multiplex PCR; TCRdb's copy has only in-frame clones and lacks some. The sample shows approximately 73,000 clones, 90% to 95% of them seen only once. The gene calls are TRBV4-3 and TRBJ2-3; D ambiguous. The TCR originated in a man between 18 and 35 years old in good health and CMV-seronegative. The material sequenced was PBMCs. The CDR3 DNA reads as TGCGCCAGCAGCCAAGTATCCACAGATACGCAGTATTTT. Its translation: CASSQVSTDTQYF.